This T cell receptor beta chain was sequenced during a study of shared clonotypes between healthy human individuals. TCRdb's table, derived via immunoSEQ multiplex PCR, lists solely in-frame clones and lacks some. The sample records some 2.4 million clones, 80% to 95% being singletons. V was shortened by 6 bases and J by 4 bases, with 12 bases between the two germline ends. Germline V gene lookup returns CDR1 MNHEY and CDR2 SMNVEV (reference sequence). The CDR3 extends over 13 amino acids. Sequencing used naive CD4+ T cells from PBMCs. Subset given: CD45RA+ positively selected. The rearrangement joins TRBV27 to TRBJ1-1, with D possibly matching TRBD1 (6 bases). The receptor was derived from a man aged 18 to 29 in good health. Some clones in this sample may be carry-over from other donors' samples. CDR3 nucleotides: TGTGCCAGCAGATACAGGGATCGCACTGAAGCTTTCTTT. Protein product: CASRYRDRTEAFF.